The 22 T cell receptor beta chains below were found in one sample sequenced in a study of cytomegalovirus exposure and HLA in healthy donors. The study ran its PCR with 60 Vbeta and 13 Jbeta primers. Clones were sequenced by immunoSEQ multiplex PCR, and TCRdb holds only the in-frame ones, with some missing. The table lists some 23,000 clones. The sequenced sample was PBMCs. These receptors were obtained from a male donor in good health and CMV-seropositive.

This sequence joins TRBV5-4 and TRBJ2-7; D gene unclear. Trimming removed 1 base at V and 5 bases at J, with 10 bases between. Germline CDR1 SGHNT, CDR2 YYREEE (reference sequence). The CDR3 is made up of 13 amino acids. CDR3 in DNA: TGTGCCAGCAGCTTGACATACGCCGACGAGCAGTACTTC. The encoded protein is CASSLTYADEQYF. Based on the CDR3 plus reference TRBV5-4 and TRBJ2-7, the full variable domain is ETGVTQSPTHLIKTRGQQVTLRCSSQSGHNTVSWYQQALGQGPQFIFQYYREEENGRGNFPPRFSGLQFPNYSSELNVNALELDDSALYLCASSLTYADEQYFGPGTRLTVT.

This sequence joins TRBV30 and TRBJ1-1, with TRBD1 as a possible D gene (6 bases). Per the germline V gene, CDR1 is GTSNPN and CDR2 is SVGIG (reference sequence). With 4 bases removed from V and 4 bases from J, the gap between germline ends came to 22 bases. The CDR3 runs to 16 residues. The CDR3: CAWNGDMLSGSTEAFF. The CDR3 nucleotides read TGTGCCTGGAACGGGGACATGCTCTCGGGGAGCACTGAAGCTTTCTTT.

The chain employs TRBV11-2 and TRBJ2-5; TRBD1 matches at 8 bases. Unmatched junction bases numbered 8, after V lost 3 bases and J lost 5 bases. Germline loops: CDR1 SGHAT, CDR2 FQNNGV. CDR3 length equals 15 residues. The CDR3 is CASSFSQGARETQYF. The CDR3 DNA sequence: TGTGCCAGCAGCTTCTCCCAGGGGGCAAGGGAGACCCAGTACTTC.

The chain carries TRBV4-1 and TRBJ1-2; the match to TRBD1 covers 7 bases. The germline V gene encodes CDR1 MGHRA and CDR2 YSYEKL. The V gene end was trimmed by 2 bases and the J gene end by 4 bases; junction bases not matched to a gene: 7. The CDR3 totals 15 residues. The CDR3 is CASSQNVGQLYGYTF. CDR3 DNA: TGCGCCAGCAGCCAAAATGTGGGACAGCTCTATGGCTACACCTTC.

The V gene is TRBV28, the J gene TRBJ2-1; 11 nucleotides align to TRBD2. The J segment lost 7 bases and the V segment lost 7 bases, leaving 6 bases of the junction unmatched. The CDR3 runs 14 residues. Germline V gene sequence: CDR1 MDHEN, CDR2 SYDVKM. DNA of the CDR3: TGTGCCAGCAAGCTCACTAGCGGGAGAAATGAGCAGTTCTTC. Protein: CASKLTSGRNEQFF.

The rearrangement joins TRBV28 to TRBJ1-4; D not resolved. The CDR3 runs to 14 residues. Looked up from germline, CDR1 is MDHEN and CDR2 is SYDVKM. Trimming pared 2 bases from V and 0 bases from J, leaving 4 bases between. CDR3 loop: CASSLATTNEKLFF. CDR3 bases: TGTGCCAGCAGTTTAGCGACAACTAATGAAAAACTGTTTTTT. Combining the CDR3 with reference TRBV28 and TRBJ1-4 gives the whole variable domain DVKVTQSSRYLVKRTGEKVFLECVQDMDHENMFWYRQDPGLGLRLIYFSYDVKMKEKGDIPEGYSVSREKKERFSLILESASTNQTSMYLCASSLATTNEKLFFGSGTQLSVL.

Judged by frequency, this clone is medium-sized. This chain uses TRBV7-9 with TRBJ2-1; 8 bases line up with TRBD1. Germline V gives CDR1 SEHNR, CDR2 FQNEAQ (reference sequence). J lost 13 bases, V lost 3 bases, and 2 bases had no gene match. CDR3 length: 11 amino acids. As DNA, the CDR3 is TGTGCCAGCAGCTTTGGACAGGGTCAGTTCTTC. This encodes CASSFGQGQFF.

The chain has TRBV18 and TRBJ2-7; tentative D call: TRBD1 (6 bases). The V gene's germline CDR1 is KGHSH and CDR2 LQKENI. The CDR3 spans 15 residues. The ends were cut back, 3 bases at V and 3 bases at J, with 15 bases in the middle. The DNA for the CDR3 is TGTGCCAGCTCACCCGGGACATTTTCGGGCTACGAGCAGTACTTC. Protein product: CASSPGTFSGYEQYF. Looking up the rest from reference TRBV18 and TRBJ2-7 gives the full variable domain: NAGVMQNPRHLVRRRGQEARLRCSPMKGHSHVYWYRQLPEEGLKFMVYLQKENIIDESGMPKERFSAEFPKEGPSILRIQQVVRGDSAAYFCASSPGTFSGYEQYFGPGTRLTVT.

This chain links TRBV9 with TRBJ1-1; D gene uncertain. Germline CDR1 and CDR2: SGDLS and YYNGEE. This CDR3 region has 14 residues. The V gene lost 0 bases and the J gene lost 1 base, with 7 bases spanning the gap. The CDR3 coding sequence is TGTGCCAGCAGCGTAGGAGGTGAGAACACTGAAGCTTTCTTT. The encoded protein is CASSVGGENTEAFF.

The chain has TRBV30 and TRBJ1-4; D gene ambiguous. CDR1 and CDR2 from the germline V gene are GTSNPN and SVGIG (reference sequence). V gave up 0 bases and J gave up 4 bases, with 6 bases separating them. CDR3 length equals 13 residues. The chain's CDR3 is CAWSVVSNEKLFF. CDR3 bases: TGTGCCTGGAGTGTAGTTAGTAATGAAAAACTGTTTTTT.

The gene calls are TRBV29-1 and TRBJ2-5; weak D call: TRBD2 (6 bases). Germline V CDR1 and CDR2: SQVTM, ANQGSEA. The V and J ends lost 2 bases and 4 bases respectively, with 14 bases between them. This CDR3 has 14 amino acids. CDR3 region: CSVESDAGRETQYF. The CDR3 coding sequence is TGCAGCGTTGAATCGGACGCGGGACGAGAGACCCAGTACTTC.

This chain uses TRBV27 with TRBJ1-1; D unclear. The V gene's germline CDR1 is MNHEY and CDR2 SMNVEV (reference sequence). With 5 bases removed from V and 4 bases from J, the gap between germline ends came to 11 bases. CDR3 length: 13 residues. The CDR3 DNA follows: TGTGCCAGCAGTCTAACCTCGGGCACTGAAGCTTTCTTT. Residues: CASSLTSGTEAFF.

V gene TRBV6-5 combines with J gene TRBJ1-1, with unresolved D. The CDR3 has 15 amino acids. Germline assignment: CDR1 MNHEY and CDR2 SVGAGI. V was shortened by 5 bases and J by 0 bases, with 13 bases between the two germline ends. The chain's CDR3 is CASSTEGELNTEAFF. CDR3 coding DNA: TGTGCCAGCAGTACCGAGGGTGAATTGAACACTGAAGCTTTCTTT.

CDR3 sequence reads: CASSEYVDSRTEAFF. The CDR3 DNA reads as TGTGCCAGCAGTGAATACGTGGATTCGAGGACTGAAGCTTTCTTT. The gene calls are TRBV2 and TRBJ1-1; D gene uncertain. The length of the CDR3 is 15 residues. The germline V gene has CDR1 SNHLY and CDR2 FYNNEI. V was shortened by 2 bases and J by 5 bases, with 15 bases between the two germline ends.

V is TRBV30 and J is TRBJ1-4; a possible D gene is TRBD1 (5 bases). This CDR3 has 15 residues. The germline V gene has CDR1 GTSNPN and CDR2 SVGIG (reference sequence). Between the trimmed V and J ends, which lost 2 bases and 0 bases, there was a span of 10 bases. CDR3 in amino acids: CAWSQGDATNEKLFF. The CDR3 nucleotides are TGTGCCTGGAGTCAAGGGGATGCAACTAATGAAAAACTGTTTTTT.

The V and J genes are TRBV6-5 and TRBJ1-1, with 10 positions matching TRBD1. The V gene end was trimmed by 7 bases and the J gene end by 5 bases; junction bases not matched to a gene: 7. This CDR3 is built from 14 residues. CDR1 is MNHEY, CDR2 SVGAGI, per germline. The CDR3 loop is CASNMGQGWTEAFF. CDR3 bases: TGTGCCAGCAACATGGGACAGGGGTGGACTGAAGCTTTCTTT.

The J gene is TRBJ1-1, the V gene TRBV7-2; 8 nucleotides match TRBD1. Unmatched junction bases numbered 6, after V lost 1 base and J lost 5 bases. The germline CDR1 and CDR2 sequences are SGHTA and FQGNSA. CDR3 length equals 15 residues. Here the CDR3 DNA reads TGTGCCAGCAGCTTAGAGGACAGGGTGGGGACTGAAGCTTTCTTT. This codes for CASSLEDRVGTEAFF. The full variable domain, its missing parts supplied by reference TRBV7-2 and TRBJ1-1, is GAGVSQSPSNKVTEKGKDVELRCDPISGHTALYWYRQSLGQGLEFLIYFQGNSAPDKSGLPSDRFSAERTGGSVSTLTIQRTQQEDSAVYLCASSLEDRVGTEAFFGQGTRLTVV.

By frequency, this clone registers medium-sized. The chain joins TRBV30 to TRBJ2-2, with D unclear. V was shortened by 4 bases and J by 3 bases, with 15 bases between the two germline ends. This CDR3 contains 15 residues. Germline CDR1 reads GTSNPN; CDR2 reads SVGIG (reference sequence). This CDR3 is CAWTQTNRDTGELFF. The CDR3 DNA follows: TGTGCCTGGACCCAAACCAACCGGGACACCGGGGAGCTGTTTTTT.

The chain employs TRBV28 and TRBJ1-1; D is unresolved. This CDR3 has 11 residues. Germline assignment: CDR1 MDHEN and CDR2 SYDVKM. Trimming removed 3 bases at V and 11 bases at J, with 10 bases between. Written as DNA, the CDR3 is TGTGCCAGCAGTTTTTCCGGTCCGGCTTTCTTT. Its translation: CASSFSGPAFF.

The chain has TRBV30 and TRBJ2-1; 8 positions agree with TRBD2. V shed 3 bases, J shed 5 bases, and the junction held 3 bases outside the gene matches. This CDR3 comprises 13 residues. CDR1 GTSNPN and CDR2 SVGIG come from the germline V gene (reference sequence). CDR3 residues: CAWSTSGDNEQFF. The CDR3 DNA reads TGTGCCTGGAGCACTAGCGGAGACAATGAGCAGTTCTTC. The complete variable domain, with remaining parts taken from reference TRBV30 and TRBJ2-1, reads SQTIHQWPATLVQPVGSPLSLECTVEGTSNPNLYWYRQAAGRGLQLLFYSVGIGQISSEVPQNLSASRPQDRQFILSSKKLLLSDSGFYLCAWSTSGDNEQFFGPGTRLTVL.

The genes are TRBV28 and TRBJ1-5; 7 bases match TRBD1. The junction had 2 bases not matched to a gene; V was cut back by 6 bases and J by 0 bases. The CDR3 contains 14 residues. Germline CDR1 is MDHEN and CDR2 is SYDVKM. The CDR3 spells CASSRDSSNQPQHF. In DNA, the CDR3 is TGTGCCAGCAGCCGGGACAGTAGCAATCAGCCCCAGCATTTT.

The rearrangement uses TRBV27 and TRBJ1-2, with D maybe TRBD1 (6 bases). This CDR3 comprises 13 residues. The germline CDR1 and CDR2 sequences are MNHEY and SMNVEV (reference sequence). Trimming removed 3 bases at V and 8 bases at J, with 13 bases between. This CDR3 is CASSFNRVQGYTF. The CDR3 bases are TGTGCCAGCAGTTTCAACAGGGTGCAAGGCTACACCTTC.